A single T cell receptor beta chain is shown here with its context. Antigen: not known. This entry comes from a study of CD8+CD57+ T cells in acquired aplastic anemia. At the level of the study: CD4+ and CD8+ cells, once sorted, gave DNA averaging around 3.2 ug. The study's findings and limits: Common to patients and controls were approximately 30 CD8+ CDR3 sequences. Patients were compared with controls for CD8+ Simpson's diversity, and no significant difference emerged.

The sequenced patients had an expansion of CD8+CD57+ cells seen by flow cytometry. All patients were therapy-naive when blood was sampled. Genomic DNA, serving as template, underwent TCR beta VDJ and CDR3 profiling. TCRdb re-analysed the reads in MiXCR, keeping a single row per CDR3 protein. Of around 120,000 distinct CDR3 sequences in the sample, over 30% were seen once. V lost 4 bases to trimming and J lost 2 bases, with 5 bases between them. The CDR3 totals 12 residues. Germline values: CDR1 ENHRY, CDR2 SYGVKD. The J gene is TRBJ2-5, the V gene TRBV10-3; D gene unclear. This TCR was recovered from a human donor with aplastic anemia. The sample comprised sorted CD4+, CD8+, or CD8+CD57+ T cells (not recorded which) from PBMCs. The CDR3: CAISGPQETQYF. In DNA form, the CDR3 reads TGTGCCATCAGTGGCCCACAAGAGACCCAGTACTTC.